This T cell receptor (beta chain) was profiled in a study of T cell changes during pregnancy in multiple sclerosis. Method: immunoSEQ multiplex PCR; TCRdb's copy keeps in-frame clones and lacks some. The sample shows 100,000 or so clones, more than 85% of them seen only once. Germline-derived CDR1 and CDR2 are SGHTA and FQGNSA. CDR3 size: 15 residues. The V gene lost 2 bases and the J gene lost 6 bases, with 17 bases spanning the gap. This receptor was obtained from a female donor with multiple sclerosis, enrolled in a pregnancy study. This specimen consisted of peripheral blood, obtained in the second trimester of pregnancy. The chain is built from TRBV7-2 and TRBJ2-7, with D maybe TRBD2 (5 bases). Written as DNA, the CDR3 is TGTGCCAGCAGCTTATCTCCGGGAAGGGTGGGCGAGCAGTACTTC. Translating it yields CASSLSPGRVGEQYF.